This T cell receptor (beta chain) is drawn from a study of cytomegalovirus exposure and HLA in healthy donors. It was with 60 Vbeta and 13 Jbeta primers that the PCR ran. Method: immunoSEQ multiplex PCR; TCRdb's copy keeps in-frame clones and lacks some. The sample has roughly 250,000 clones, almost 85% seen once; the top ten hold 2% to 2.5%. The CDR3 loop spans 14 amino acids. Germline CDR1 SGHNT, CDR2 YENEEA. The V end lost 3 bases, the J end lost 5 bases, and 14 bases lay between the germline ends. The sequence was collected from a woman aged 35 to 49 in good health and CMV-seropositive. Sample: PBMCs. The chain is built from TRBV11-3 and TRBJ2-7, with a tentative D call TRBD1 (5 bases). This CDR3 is CASSLAGSGNEQYF. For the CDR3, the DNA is TGTGCCAGCAGCTTGGCAGGGTCAGGGAACGAGCAGTACTTC.